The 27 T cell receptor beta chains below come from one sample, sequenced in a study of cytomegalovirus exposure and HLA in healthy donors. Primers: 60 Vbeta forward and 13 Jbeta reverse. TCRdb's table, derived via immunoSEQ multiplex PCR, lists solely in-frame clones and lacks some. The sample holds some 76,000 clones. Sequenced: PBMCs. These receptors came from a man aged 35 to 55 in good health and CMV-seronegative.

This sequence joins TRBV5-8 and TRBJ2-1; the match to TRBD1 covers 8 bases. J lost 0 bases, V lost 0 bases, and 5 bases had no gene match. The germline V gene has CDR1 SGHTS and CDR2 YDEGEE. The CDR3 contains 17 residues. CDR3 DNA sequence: TGTGCCAGCAGCTTGGTTGTCGGGACAGGCTCCTACAATGAGCAGTTCTTC. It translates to CASSLVVGTGSYNEQFF. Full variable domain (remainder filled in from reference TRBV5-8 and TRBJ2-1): EAGVTQSPTHLIKTRGQQATLRCSPISGHTSVYWYQQALGLGLQFLLWYDEGEERNRGNFPPRFSGRQFPNYSSELNVNALELEDSALYLCASSLVVGTGSYNEQFFGPGTRLTVL.

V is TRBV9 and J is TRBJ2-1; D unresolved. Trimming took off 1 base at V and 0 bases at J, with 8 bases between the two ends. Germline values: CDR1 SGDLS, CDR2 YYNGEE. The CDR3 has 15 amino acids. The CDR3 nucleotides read TGTGCCAGCAGCGTAATGTCCAGCTCCTACAATGAGCAGTTCTTC. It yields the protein CASSVMSSSYNEQFF. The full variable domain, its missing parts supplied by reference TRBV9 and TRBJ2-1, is DSGVTQTPKHLITATGQRVTLRCSPRSGDLSVYWYQQSLDQGLQFLIQYYNGEERAKGNILERFSAQQFPDLHSELNLSSLELGDSALYFCASSVMSSSYNEQFFGPGTRLTVL.

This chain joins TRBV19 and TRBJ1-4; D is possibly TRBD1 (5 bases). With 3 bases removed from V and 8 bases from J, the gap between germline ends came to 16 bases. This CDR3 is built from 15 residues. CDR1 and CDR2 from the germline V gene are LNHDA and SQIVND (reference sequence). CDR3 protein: CASSIWKEGKEKLFF. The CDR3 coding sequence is TGTGCCAGTAGTATTTGGAAGGAGGGGAAGGAAAAACTGTTTTTT.

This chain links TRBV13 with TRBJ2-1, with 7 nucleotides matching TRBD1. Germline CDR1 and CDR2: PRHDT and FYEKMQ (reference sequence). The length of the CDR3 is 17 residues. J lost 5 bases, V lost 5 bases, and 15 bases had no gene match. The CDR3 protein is CASSDLQGNAVNNEQFF. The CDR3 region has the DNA TGTGCCAGCAGCGACTTACAGGGGAACGCGGTTAACAATGAGCAGTTCTTC.

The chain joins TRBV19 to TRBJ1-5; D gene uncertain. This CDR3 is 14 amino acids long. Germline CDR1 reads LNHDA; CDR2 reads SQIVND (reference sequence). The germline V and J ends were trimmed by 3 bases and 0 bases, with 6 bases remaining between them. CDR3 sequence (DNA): TGTGCCAGTAGTATCTTCCCTAGCAATCAGCCCCAGCATTTT. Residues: CASSIFPSNQPQHF. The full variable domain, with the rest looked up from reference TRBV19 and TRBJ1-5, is DGGITQSPKYLFRKEGQNVTLSCEQNLNHDAMYWYRQDPGQGLRLIYYSQIVNDFQKGDIAEGYSVSREKKESFPLTVTSAQKNPTAFYLCASSIFPSNQPQHFGDGTRLSIL.

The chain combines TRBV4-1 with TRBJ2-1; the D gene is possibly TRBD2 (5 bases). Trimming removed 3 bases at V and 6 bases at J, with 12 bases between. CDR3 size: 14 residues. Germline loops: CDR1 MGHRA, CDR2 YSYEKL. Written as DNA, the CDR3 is TGCGCCAGCAGCCAGGAGGACTGGGCCAATGAGCAGTTCTTC. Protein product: CASSQEDWANEQFF.

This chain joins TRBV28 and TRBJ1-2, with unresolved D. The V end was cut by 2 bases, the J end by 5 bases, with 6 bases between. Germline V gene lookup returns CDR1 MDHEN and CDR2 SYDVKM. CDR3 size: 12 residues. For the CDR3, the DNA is TGTGCCAGCAGTTTAGAGCCTTATGGCTACACCTTC. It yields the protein CASSLEPYGYTF.

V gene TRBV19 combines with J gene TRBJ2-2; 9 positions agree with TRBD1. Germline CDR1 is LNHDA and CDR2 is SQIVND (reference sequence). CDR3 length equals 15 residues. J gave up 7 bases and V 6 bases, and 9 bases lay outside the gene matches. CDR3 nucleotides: TGTGCCAGTAGGGTCCGGGACAGGGTTGGCGGGGAGCTGTTTTTT. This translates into CASRVRDRVGGELFF. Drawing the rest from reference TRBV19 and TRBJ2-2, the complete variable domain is DGGITQSPKYLFRKEGQNVTLSCEQNLNHDAMYWYRQDPGQGLRLIYYSQIVNDFQKGDIAEGYSVSREKKESFPLTVTSAQKNPTAFYLCASRVRDRVGGELFFGEGSRLTVL.

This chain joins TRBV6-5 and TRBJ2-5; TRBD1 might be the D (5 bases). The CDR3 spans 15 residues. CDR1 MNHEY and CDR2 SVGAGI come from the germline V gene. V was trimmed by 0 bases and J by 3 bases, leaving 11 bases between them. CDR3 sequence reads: CASSYSQGRKETQYF. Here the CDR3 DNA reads TGTGCCAGCAGTTACTCGCAGGGCAGAAAAGAGACCCAGTACTTC.

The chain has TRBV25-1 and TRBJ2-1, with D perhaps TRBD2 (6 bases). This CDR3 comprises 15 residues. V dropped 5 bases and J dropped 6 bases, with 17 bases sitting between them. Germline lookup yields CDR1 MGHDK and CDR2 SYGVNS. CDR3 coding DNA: TGTGCCAGCAGTCTCAGGGCGGGGACGTCCAATGAGCAGTTCTTC. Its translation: CASSLRAGTSNEQFF.

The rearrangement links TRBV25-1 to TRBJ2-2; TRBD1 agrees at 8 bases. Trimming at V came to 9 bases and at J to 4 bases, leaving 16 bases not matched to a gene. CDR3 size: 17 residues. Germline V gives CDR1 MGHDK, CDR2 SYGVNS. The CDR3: CASFGMTGVQGTGELFF. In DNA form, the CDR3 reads TGTGCCAGTTTTGGGATGACAGGGGTTCAAGGCACCGGGGAGCTGTTTTTT.

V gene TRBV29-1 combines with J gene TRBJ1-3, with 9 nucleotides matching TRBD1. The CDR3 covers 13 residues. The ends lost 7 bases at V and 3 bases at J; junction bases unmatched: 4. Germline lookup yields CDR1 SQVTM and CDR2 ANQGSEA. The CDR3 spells CSGTTGGGNTIYF. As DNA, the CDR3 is TGCAGCGGCACGACAGGGGGTGGAAACACCATATATTTT.

The CDR3 is CASSLRAVTPAGGEAGELFF. The CDR3 DNA sequence: TGTGCCAGCAGCTTGCGGGCAGTGACCCCGGCGGGAGGGGAAGCCGGGGAGCTGTTTTTT. The genes are TRBV5-5 and TRBJ2-2; 9 nucleotides line up with TRBD2. CDR1 and CDR2 (germline): SGHKS, YYEKEE (reference sequence). V dropped 1 base and J dropped 6; count of bases not matched to a gene: 19. This CDR3 spans 20 amino acids.

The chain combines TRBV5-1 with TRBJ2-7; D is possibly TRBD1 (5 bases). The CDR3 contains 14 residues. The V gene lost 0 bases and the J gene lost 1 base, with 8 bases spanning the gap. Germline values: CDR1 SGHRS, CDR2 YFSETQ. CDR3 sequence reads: CASSLAQGSYEQYF. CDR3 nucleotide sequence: TGCGCCAGCAGCTTGGCCCAGGGTTCCTACGAGCAGTACTTC. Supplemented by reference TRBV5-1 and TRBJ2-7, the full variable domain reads KAGVTQTPRYLIKTRGQQVTLSCSPISGHRSVSWYQQTPGQGLQFLFEYFSETQRNKGNFPGRFSGRQFSNSRSEMNVSTLELGDSALYLCASSLAQGSYEQYFGPGTRLTVT.

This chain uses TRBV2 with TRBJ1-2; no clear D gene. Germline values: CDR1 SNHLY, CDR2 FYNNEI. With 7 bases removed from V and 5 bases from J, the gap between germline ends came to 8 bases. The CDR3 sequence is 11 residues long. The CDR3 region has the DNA TGTGCCAGCACGGGAGAATATGGCTACACCTTC. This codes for CASTGEYGYTF.

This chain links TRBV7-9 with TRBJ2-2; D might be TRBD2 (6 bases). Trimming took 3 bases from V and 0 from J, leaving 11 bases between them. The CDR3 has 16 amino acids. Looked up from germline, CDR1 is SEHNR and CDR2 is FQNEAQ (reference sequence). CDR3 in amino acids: CASSFPGTANTGELFF. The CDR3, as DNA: TGTGCCAGCAGCTTCCCCGGGACTGCGAACACCGGGGAGCTGTTTTTT.

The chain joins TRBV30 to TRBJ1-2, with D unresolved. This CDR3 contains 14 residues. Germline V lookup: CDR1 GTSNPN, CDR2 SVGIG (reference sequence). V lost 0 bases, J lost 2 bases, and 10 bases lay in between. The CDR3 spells CAWSVRRSNYGYTF. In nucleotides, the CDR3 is TGTGCCTGGAGTGTGCGGAGATCCAACTATGGCTACACCTTC.

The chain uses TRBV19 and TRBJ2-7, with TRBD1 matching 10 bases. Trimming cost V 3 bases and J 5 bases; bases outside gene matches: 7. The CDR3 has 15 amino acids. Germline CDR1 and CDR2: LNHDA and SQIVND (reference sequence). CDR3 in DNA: TGTGCCAGTAGTATGGGACAGGGGCTTCTGCACGAGCAGTACTTC. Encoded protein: CASSMGQGLLHEQYF.

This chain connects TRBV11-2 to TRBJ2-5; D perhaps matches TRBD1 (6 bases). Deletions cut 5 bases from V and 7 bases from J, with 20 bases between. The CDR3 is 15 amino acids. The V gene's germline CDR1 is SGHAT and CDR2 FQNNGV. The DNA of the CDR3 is TGTGCCAGCAGCAGAAGGACAGCCGAAGTTCGGACCCAGTACTTC. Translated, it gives CASSRRTAEVRTQYF.

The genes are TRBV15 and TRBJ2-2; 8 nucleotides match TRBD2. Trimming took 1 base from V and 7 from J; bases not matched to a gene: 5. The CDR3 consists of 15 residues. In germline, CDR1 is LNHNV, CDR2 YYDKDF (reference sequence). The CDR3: CATSRGLASSGELFF. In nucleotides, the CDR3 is TGTGCCACCAGCAGAGGACTAGCGTCGAGCGGGGAGCTGTTTTTT.

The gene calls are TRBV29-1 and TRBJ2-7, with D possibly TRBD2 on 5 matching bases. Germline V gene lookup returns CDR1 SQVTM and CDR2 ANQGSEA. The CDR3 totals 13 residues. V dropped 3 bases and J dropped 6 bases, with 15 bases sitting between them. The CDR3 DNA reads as TGCAGCGTTGAGGAGGCAAATTCCCCCGAGCAGTACTTC. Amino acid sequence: CSVEEANSPEQYF.

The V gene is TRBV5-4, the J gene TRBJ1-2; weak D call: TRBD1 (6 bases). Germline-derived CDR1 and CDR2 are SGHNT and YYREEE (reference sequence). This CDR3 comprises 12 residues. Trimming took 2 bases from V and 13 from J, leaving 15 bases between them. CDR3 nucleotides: TGTGCCAGCAGCTTATTTGGGGGCCCCCCCACCTTC. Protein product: CASSLFGGPPTF.

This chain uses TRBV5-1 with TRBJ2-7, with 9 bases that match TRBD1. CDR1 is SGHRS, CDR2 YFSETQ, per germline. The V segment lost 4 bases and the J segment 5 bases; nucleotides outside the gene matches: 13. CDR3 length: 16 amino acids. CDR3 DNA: TGCGCCAGCAGCCAACGCCTAGGGACAGGGAAAGACGAGCAGTACTTC. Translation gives CASSQRLGTGKDEQYF.

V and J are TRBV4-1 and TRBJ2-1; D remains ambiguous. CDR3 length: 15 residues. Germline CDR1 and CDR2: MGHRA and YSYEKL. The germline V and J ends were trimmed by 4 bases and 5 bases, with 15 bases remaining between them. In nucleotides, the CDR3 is TGCGCCAGCAGCCCCCTCTTGAGAGCCCACAATGAGCAGTTCTTC. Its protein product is CASSPLLRAHNEQFF.

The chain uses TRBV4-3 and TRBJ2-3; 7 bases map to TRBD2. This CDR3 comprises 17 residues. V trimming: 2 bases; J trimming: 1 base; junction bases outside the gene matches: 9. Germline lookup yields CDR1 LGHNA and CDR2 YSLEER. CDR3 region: CASSQTRGAGGTDTQYF. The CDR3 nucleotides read TGCGCCAGCAGCCAAACTCGAGGGGCGGGGGGCACAGATACGCAGTATTTT.

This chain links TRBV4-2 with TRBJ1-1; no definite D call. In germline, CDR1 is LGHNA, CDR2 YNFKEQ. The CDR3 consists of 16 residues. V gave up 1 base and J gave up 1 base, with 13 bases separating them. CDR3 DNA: TGTGCCAGCAGCCAAGCTGGTTCACACCGGAACACTGAAGCTTTCTTT. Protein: CASSQAGSHRNTEAFF.

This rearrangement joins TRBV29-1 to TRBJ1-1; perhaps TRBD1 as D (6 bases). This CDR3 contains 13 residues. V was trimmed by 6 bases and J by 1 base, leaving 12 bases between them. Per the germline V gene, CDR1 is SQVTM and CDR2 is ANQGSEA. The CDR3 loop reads CSVAQGRNTEAFF. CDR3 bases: TGCAGCGTGGCTCAGGGGAGGAACACTGAAGCTTTCTTT. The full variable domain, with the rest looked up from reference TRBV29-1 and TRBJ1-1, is SAVISQKPSRDICQRGTSLTIQCQVDSQVTMMFWYRQQPGQSLTLIATANQGSEATYESGFVIDKFPISRPNLTFSTLTVSNMSPEDSSIYLCSVAQGRNTEAFFGQGTRLTVV.